Below are 16 T cell receptor beta chains sequenced from a single sample in a study of shared clonotypes between healthy human individuals. Libraries were prepared by immunoSEQ multiplex PCR; TCRdb keeps only in-frame clonotypes and omits some of them. The sample yields 640,000 or so clones, around 72% seen once. The sequenced sample was memory CD4+ T cells sorted from blood. Subset meaning: CD45RA-negative fraction. These TCRs come from a woman aged 25 to 39 in good health.

This chain uses TRBV4-1 with TRBJ1-2; tentative D call: TRBD1 (6 bases). The CDR3 spans 18 residues. Germline lookup yields CDR1 MGHRA and CDR2 YSYEKL. V dropped 4 bases and J dropped 1 base, with 22 bases sitting between them. The CDR3 DNA reads as TGCGCCAGCAGCCCCTCGCCGGCAGGGGCCCCAGATAACTATGGCTACACCTTC. Translated, it gives CASSPSPAGAPDNYGYTF.

On this clone itself: The same CDR3 is also encoded by other DNA sequences in this sample. This chain joins TRBV19 and TRBJ2-5; unclear D gene. CDR3 length: 11 amino acids. In germline, CDR1 is LNHDA, CDR2 SQIVND (reference sequence). Deletions cut 4 bases from V and 4 bases from J, with 4 bases between. The CDR3 coding sequence is TGTGCCAGTAGTACCCGAGAGACCCAGTACTTC. This translates into CASSTRETQYF.

This clone showed up many times. This sample also contains other DNA sequences that code for the same CDR3. V is TRBV5-1 and J is TRBJ2-1; 8 bases agree with TRBD2. V shed 1 base and J 4 bases; nucleotides not matched to a gene: 1. CDR1 and CDR2 from the germline V gene are SGHRS and YFSETQ. The CDR3 is 14 amino acids. In DNA, the CDR3 is TGCGCCAGCAGCTTGTCGGGAGGGTACAATGAGCAGTTCTTC. Protein product: CASSLSGGYNEQFF.

This clone has a single count. The V and J genes are TRBV19 and TRBJ1-1; 8 bases agree with TRBD1. The length of the CDR3 is 14 residues. Per germline, CDR1 LNHDA and CDR2 SQIVND (reference sequence). V lost 1 base, J lost 11 bases, and 9 bases stayed unmatched. The chain's CDR3 is CASSIGGQGFIAFF. CDR3 in DNA: TGTGCCAGTAGTATAGGAGGACAGGGCTTTATCGCTTTCTTT. The variable domain in full, with the rest retrieved from reference TRBV19 and TRBJ1-1, is DGGITQSPKYLFRKEGQNVTLSCEQNLNHDAMYWYRQDPGQGLRLIYYSQIVNDFQKGDIAEGYSVSREKKESFPLTVTSAQKNPTAFYLCASSIGGQGFIAFFGQGTRLTVV.

This sequence joins TRBV19 and TRBJ1-4; D gene uncertain. The CDR3 is 15 amino acids. Trimming pared 10 bases from V and 5 bases from J, leaving 20 bases between. Germline-derived CDR1 and CDR2 are LNHDA and SQIVND (reference sequence). The CDR3 sequence is CATNLRRDRNEKLFF. As DNA, the CDR3 is TGTGCCACCAACCTCAGGAGAGATCGGAATGAAAAACTGTTTTTT. Looking up the rest from reference TRBV19 and TRBJ1-4 gives the full variable domain: DGGITQSPKYLFRKEGQNVTLSCEQNLNHDAMYWYRQDPGQGLRLIYYSQIVNDFQKGDIAEGYSVSREKKESFPLTVTSAQKNPTAFYLCATNLRRDRNEKLFFGSGTQLSVL.

This chain joins TRBV19 and TRBJ2-7; possible D gene TRBD2, 5 bases. The CDR3 extends over 12 amino acids. The germline gives CDR1 LNHDA, CDR2 SQIVND (reference sequence). Trimming took 3 bases from V and 9 from J, leaving 12 bases between them. CDR3 sequence reads: CASSMGSFGQYF. CDR3 nucleotide sequence: TGTGCCAGTAGTATGGGGAGTTTCGGGCAGTACTTC. The full variable domain, with the rest looked up from reference TRBV19 and TRBJ2-7, is DGGITQSPKYLFRKEGQNVTLSCEQNLNHDAMYWYRQDPGQGLRLIYYSQIVNDFQKGDIAEGYSVSREKKESFPLTVTSAQKNPTAFYLCASSMGSFGQYFGPGTRLTVT.

CDR3 loop: CASSLRTQETQYF. Here the CDR3 DNA reads TGCGCCAGCAGCCTGAGGACACAAGAGACCCAGTACTTC. The chain employs TRBV5-1 and TRBJ2-5, with D tentatively TRBD1 (5 bases). CDR3 length: 13 amino acids. Trimming stripped 4 bases from V and 2 bases from J, with 9 bases between. CDR1 and CDR2 (germline): SGHRS, YFSETQ.

V and J are TRBV28 and TRBJ2-1; 10 bases agree with TRBD2. The CDR3 extends over 13 amino acids. Germline CDR1 MDHEN, CDR2 SYDVKM. V trimming: 6 bases; J trimming: 8 bases; junction bases outside the gene matches: 4. The CDR3 bases are TGTGCCAGCAGAAAAGCGGGGGGGGATGAGCAGTTCTTC. Its translation: CASRKAGGDEQFF.

This chain links TRBV7-2 with TRBJ2-3, with 7 bases matching TRBD2. The CDR3 contains 15 residues. Germline assignment: CDR1 SGHTA and CDR2 FQGNSA. V trimming: 5 bases; J trimming: 0 bases; junction bases outside the gene matches: 5. Here the CDR3 reads CASSDGGSSTDTQYF. In nucleotides, the CDR3 is TGTGCCAGCAGCGATGGCGGGAGCAGCACAGATACGCAGTATTTT.

CDR3 bases: TGCGCCAGCAGCCAGAGACAGGGGGCGCTGGACACCGGGGAGCTGTTTTTT. It specifies CASSQRQGALDTGELFF. The chain recombines TRBV4-1 with TRBJ2-2; TRBD1 matches at 10 bases. Looked up from germline, CDR1 is MGHRA and CDR2 is YSYEKL. The CDR3 loop spans 17 amino acids. Trimming removed 3 bases from V and 3 bases from J; junction bases left unmatched: 7.

The chain combines TRBV11-2 with TRBJ2-1; D is unresolved. The CDR3 consists of 13 residues. Germline values: CDR1 SGHAT, CDR2 FQNNGV. The germline V and J ends were trimmed by 0 bases and 5 bases, with 5 bases remaining between them. CDR3 protein: CASSLDLDNEQFF. For the CDR3, the DNA is TGTGCCAGCAGCTTAGATTTGGACAATGAGCAGTTCTTC.

The gene calls are TRBV4-1 and TRBJ1-1; 8 nucleotides align to TRBD1. J was trimmed by 4 bases and V by 4 bases; bases with no gene match: 11. The CDR3 sequence is 16 residues long. Per germline, CDR1 MGHRA and CDR2 YSYEKL. CDR3 sequence (DNA): TGCGCCAGCAGCCGCCATCGACAGGGGTTGGGCACTGAAGCTTTCTTT. It translates to CASSRHRQGLGTEAFF.

The V gene is TRBV6-6, the J gene TRBJ2-1; 8 nucleotides align to TRBD1. The ends lost 2 bases at V and 5 bases at J; junction bases unmatched: 5. Germline-derived CDR1 and CDR2 are MNHNY and SVGAGI (reference sequence). This CDR3 contains 15 residues. CDR3 nucleotides: TGTGCCAGCAGTTACCCGAAGGACAGGGACAATGAGCAGTTCTTC. Translation gives CASSYPKDRDNEQFF.

The V call is TRBV5-4, the J call TRBJ1-2; 7 bases are shared with TRBD1. The germline gives CDR1 SGHNT, CDR2 YYREEE (reference sequence). This CDR3 has 14 amino acids. Trimming took 5 bases from V and 4 from J; bases not matched to a gene: 8. CDR3 sequence (DNA): TGTGCCAGCAGTCTTACGACAGGGAGCTATGGCTACACCTTC. Translation gives CASSLTTGSYGYTF. The variable domain in full, with the rest retrieved from reference TRBV5-4 and TRBJ1-2, is ETGVTQSPTHLIKTRGQQVTLRCSSQSGHNTVSWYQQALGQGPQFIFQYYREEENGRGNFPPRFSGLQFPNYSSELNVNALELDDSALYLCASSLTTGSYGYTFGSGTRLTVV.

The genes are TRBV5-6 and TRBJ2-1; 9 nucleotides align to TRBD2. The V gene end was trimmed by 2 bases and the J gene end by 4 bases; junction bases not matched to a gene: 1. Germline V CDR1 and CDR2: SGHDT, YYEEEE. The CDR3 runs 14 residues. In DNA form, the CDR3 reads TGTGCCAGCAGCTTAAGCGGGAGGTACAATGAGCAGTTCTTC. It codes for CASSLSGRYNEQFF.

The chain carries TRBV7-9 and TRBJ1-1; D is perhaps TRBD1 (6 bases). Germline assignment: CDR1 SEHNR and CDR2 FQNEAQ (reference sequence). V was trimmed by 2 bases and J by 7 bases, leaving 20 bases between them. The CDR3 spans 16 residues. CDR3 bases: TGTGCCAGCAGCTTACGGGGGCGCCCCGGAGGGGGTGAAGCTTTCTTT. Its protein product is CASSLRGRPGGGEAFF.